Listed here are 29 T cell receptor beta chains from one sample, sequenced in a study of blood T cell repertoires in COVID-19. Clones were read by immunoSEQ multiplex PCR, and TCRdb kept only the in-frame ones, dropping some. This table holds 290,000 or so clones, 80% to 95% found once. The source material was PBMCs or T cells enriched from blood (not recorded which). These receptors all stem from a woman aged 30 to 39 who had recovered from COVID-19.

This clone was observed once. This sequence joins TRBV18 and TRBJ1-1; D may be TRBD1 (5 bases). The germline V and J ends were trimmed by 0 bases and 8 bases, with 13 bases remaining between them. This CDR3 has 14 residues. Germline-derived CDR1 and CDR2 are KGHSH and LQKENI. This chain's CDR3 is CASSPPVGRGEAFF. The CDR3 DNA is TGTGCCAGCTCACCACCCGTCGGGAGGGGAGAAGCTTTCTTT.

The rearrangement uses TRBV5-4 and TRBJ2-7; 7 bases map to TRBD1. V gave up 6 bases and J gave up 0 bases; unmatched junction bases: 12. Germline V gene sequence: CDR1 SGHNT, CDR2 YYREEE (reference sequence). This CDR3 has 16 amino acids. CDR3 sequence (DNA): TGTGCCAGCACCCCCAAGCCGGGACAGACCTCCTACGAGCAGTACTTC. It yields the protein CASTPKPGQTSYEQYF.

This sequence joins TRBV28 and TRBJ1-1, with 7 nucleotides matching TRBD1. The CDR3 covers 14 residues. Germline CDR1 reads MDHEN; CDR2 reads SYDVKM. The trim removed 6 bases at V and 0 bases at J, leaving 4 bases unmatched. The CDR3: CASRSGQVNTEAFF. As DNA, the CDR3 is TGTGCCAGCAGATCCGGACAGGTGAACACTGAAGCTTTCTTT.

The chain uses TRBV24-1 and TRBJ2-3; 9 bases are a match to TRBD1. Germline V gene data show CDR1 as KGHDR and CDR2 as SFDVKD. This CDR3 has 13 residues. J was trimmed by 5 bases and V by 8 bases; bases with no gene match: 4. In DNA, the CDR3 is TGTGCCACCACCGACAGGGGGGTAGATACGCAGTATTTT. Translating it yields CATTDRGVDTQYF.

The V call is TRBV6-6, the J call TRBJ2-7; weak D call: TRBD2 (6 bases). V was shortened by 7 bases and J by 4 bases, with 20 bases between the two germline ends. CDR1 and CDR2 from the germline V gene are MNHNY and SVGAGI (reference sequence). CDR3 size: 15 residues. CDR3 DNA sequence: TGTGCCAGCATCAGAAACGGGGGAGGAGCATACGAGCAGTACTTC. It encodes CASIRNGGGAYEQYF.

The CDR3 DNA is TGTGCCAGCAGCAATAGACAGGGTAGCGGTGAGCAGTTCTTC. It specifies CASSNRQGSGEQFF. This chain joins TRBV7-3 and TRBJ2-1; perhaps TRBD1 as D (7 bases). This CDR3 has 14 amino acids. Germline CDR1 SGHTA, CDR2 FQGTGA. Deletions cut 5 bases from V and 9 bases from J, with 17 bases between. Drawing the rest from reference TRBV7-3 and TRBJ2-1, the complete variable domain is GAGVSQTPSNKVTEKGKYVELRCDPISGHTALYWYRQSLGQGPEFLIYFQGTGAADDSGLPNDRFFAVRPEGSVSTLKIQRTERGDSAVYLCASSNRQGSGEQFFGPGTRLTVL.

The rearrangement links TRBV2 to TRBJ2-1; the match to TRBD2 covers 14 bases. This CDR3 has 18 amino acids. J gave up 7 bases and V 7 bases, and 15 bases lay outside the gene matches. The germline V gene encodes CDR1 SNHLY and CDR2 FYNNEI. CDR3 sequence reads: CASKGDRTSGRSWNEQFF. CDR3 in DNA: TGTGCCAGCAAGGGGGATAGGACTAGCGGGAGGTCCTGGAATGAGCAGTTCTTC.

V and J are TRBV11-2 and TRBJ2-5; D possibly corresponds to TRBD2 (6 bases). V lost 7 bases and J 5 bases, leaving 20 bases between the germline ends. The germline V gene encodes CDR1 SGHAT and CDR2 FQNNGV. The CDR3 runs 15 residues. CDR3 region: CASTRMSSAGETQYF. DNA for the CDR3: TGTGCCAGCACCCGAATGTCTTCGGCGGGGGAGACCCAGTACTTC.

The rearrangement links TRBV18 to TRBJ2-3; 8 bases are shared with TRBD1. This CDR3 spans 17 amino acids. Germline trimming cut 5 bases from V and 4 bases from J; bases unmatched to any gene: 14. Germline values: CDR1 KGHSH, CDR2 LQKENI. The CDR3 sequence: CASSEDGQGKWSDTQYF. CDR3 DNA: TGTGCCAGCTCAGAAGACGGACAGGGAAAGTGGTCAGATACGCAGTATTTT. Using reference TRBV18 and TRBJ2-3 for the parts outside the CDR3, the full variable domain is NAGVMQNPRHLVRRRGQEARLRCSPMKGHSHVYWYRQLPEEGLKFMVYLQKENIIDESGMPKERFSAEFPKEGPSILRIQQVVRGDSAAYFCASSEDGQGKWSDTQYFGPGTRLTVL.

This chain connects TRBV6-5 to TRBJ2-1; tentatively, D is TRBD2 (6 bases). CDR1 is MNHEY and CDR2 is SVGAGI in the germline V gene. Deletions cut 6 bases from V and 10 bases from J, with 16 bases between. This CDR3 is built from 13 residues. The CDR3 nucleotides are TGTGCCAGCAGGCCTAGCGCGGGTCGAGAGCAGTTCTTC. This translates into CASRPSAGREQFF.

The chain carries TRBV5-6 and TRBJ2-5; no definite D call. The V gene lost 1 base and the J gene lost 1 base, with 5 bases spanning the gap. This CDR3 spans 13 amino acids. Germline CDR1 is SGHDT and CDR2 is YYEEEE. This CDR3 is CASSLTSQETQYF. DNA of the CDR3: TGTGCCAGCAGCTTGACGAGCCAAGAGACCCAGTACTTC.

The chain combines TRBV5-1 with TRBJ1-1; the D is unclear. Trimming left V 0 bases short and J 6 bases short, with 6 bases between. CDR1 and CDR2 (germline): SGHRS, YFSETQ. CDR3 length: 12 residues. DNA for the CDR3: TGCGCCAGCAGCTTGGGACTCTCTGAAGCTTTCTTT. Residues: CASSLGLSEAFF.

The chain recombines TRBV7-9 with TRBJ2-5; D gene unclear. Germline CDR1 and CDR2: SEHNR and FQNEAQ (reference sequence). V lost 6 bases and J lost 2, with 10 bases in between. The CDR3 loop spans 13 amino acids. CDR3 residues: CASRFTEQETQYF. CDR3 sequence (DNA): TGTGCCAGCAGGTTCACAGAGCAAGAGACCCAGTACTTC.

The V call is TRBV7-9, the J call TRBJ2-1; D is possibly TRBD2 (5 bases). Germline loops: CDR1 SEHNR, CDR2 FQNEAQ (reference sequence). Between the trimmed V and J ends, which lost 5 bases and 4 bases, there was a span of 18 bases. The CDR3 is made up of 16 amino acids. The CDR3 loop reads CASSPGVGVIYNEQFF. Here the CDR3 DNA reads TGTGCCAGCAGCCCCGGGGTGGGAGTAATTTACAATGAGCAGTTCTTC.

V gene TRBV2 combines with J gene TRBJ2-1; TRBD2 might be the D (5 bases). Trimming removed 7 bases from V and 0 bases from J, with 13 bases in between. Per germline, CDR1 SNHLY and CDR2 FYNNEI. The CDR3 is 15 amino acids. Written as DNA, the CDR3 is TGTGCCAGCACCGCGGGTGAGAGCTCCTACAATGAGCAGTTCTTC. This codes for CASTAGESSYNEQFF.

The chain is built from TRBV2 and TRBJ2-3, with 7 bases identical to TRBD2. The CDR3 loop spans 16 amino acids. V shed 8 bases and J 0 bases; nucleotides not matched to a gene: 11. Germline CDR1 and CDR2: SNHLY and FYNNEI. CDR3 DNA: TGTGCCAGCCGGGACTCAGCGGGGCCTAGCACAGATACGCAGTATTTT. Protein: CASRDSAGPSTDTQYF.

The chain uses TRBV3-1 (or the pseudogene TRBV3-2) and TRBJ2-5; 8 nucleotides line up with TRBD1. CDR1 and CDR2 (germline): LGHDT, YNNKEL (reference sequence). Trimming at V came to 4 bases and at J to 2 bases, leaving 3 bases not matched to a gene. This CDR3 contains 14 residues. The CDR3 protein is CASSPRTGQETQYF. Written as DNA, the CDR3 is TGTGCCAGCAGCCCCCGGACAGGGCAAGAGACCCAGTACTTC.

The V gene is TRBV30, the J gene TRBJ2-2; 7 nucleotides line up with TRBD2. From germline, CDR1 is GTSNPN and CDR2 SVGIG (reference sequence). The junction had 3 bases not matched to a gene; V was cut back by 1 base and J by 1 base. The CDR3 consists of 15 residues. CDR3 sequence reads: CAWSGVAGNTGELFF. The CDR3, as DNA: TGTGCCTGGAGTGGGGTAGCGGGGAACACCGGGGAGCTGTTTTTT.

This clone was found once. CDR3 in amino acids: CASSQFSTSGLQYF. The CDR3 DNA follows: TGTGCCAGCAGCCAATTTTCGACTAGCGGGCTGCAGTACTTC. This chain joins TRBV3-1 (or the pseudogene TRBV3-2) and TRBJ2-7; TRBD2 matches 10 bases. The V and J ends lost 2 bases and 9 bases, in that order; junction bases with no gene match: 7. Per germline, CDR1 LGHDT and CDR2 YNNKEL (reference sequence). The CDR3 is 14 amino acids.

The chain employs TRBV15 and TRBJ2-3; 12 nucleotides align to TRBD2. This CDR3 spans 17 amino acids. Trimming took 5 bases from V and 1 from J; bases not matched to a gene: 7. The V gene's germline CDR1 is LNHNV and CDR2 YYDKDF (reference sequence). In DNA form, the CDR3 reads TGTGCCACCAGCGCCCACAGACTAGCGGGAGGCACAGATACGCAGTATTTT. This sequence encodes CATSAHRLAGGTDTQYF.

The chain couples TRBV2 to TRBJ2-7; unclear D gene. Germline CDR1 and CDR2: SNHLY and FYNNEI. This CDR3 spans 8 amino acids. V was clipped by 7 bases and J by 12 bases, with 7 bases between them. DNA for the CDR3: TGTGCCAGCACCCCTCGGTACTTC. Translating gives CASTPRYF. Together with reference TRBV2 and TRBJ2-7, the CDR3 gives the full variable domain: EPEVTQTPSHQVTQMGQEVILRCVPISNHLYFYWYRQILGQKVEFLVSFYNNEISEKSEIFDDQFSVERPDGSNFTLKIRSTKLEDSAMYFCASTPRYFGPGTRLTVT.

The chain couples TRBV6-5 to TRBJ2-4; weak D call: TRBD2 (5 bases). The V end lost 6 bases, the J end lost 8 bases, and 17 bases lay between the germline ends. This CDR3 is 14 amino acids long. Germline lookup yields CDR1 MNHEY and CDR2 SVGAGI. The CDR3 nucleotides read TGTGCCAGCAGGCTTGGGATAGTCGGGGACATTCAGTACTTC. Translated: CASRLGIVGDIQYF.

The rearrangement links TRBV12-3 or TRBV12-4 to TRBJ1-2, with no clear D. Trimming took 3 bases from V and 5 from J, leaving 7 bases between them. The CDR3 totals 12 residues. CDR3 sequence reads: CASSFKEYGYTF. Written as DNA, the CDR3 is TGTGCCAGCAGTTTCAAGGAGTATGGCTACACCTTC.

A remark on this clone: A read error may account for a junction end that differs from germline. The CDR3 here is CASSPGQGNIDF. DNA for the CDR3: TGTGCCAGCTCCCCGGGACAGGGAAATATAGACTTC. The rearrangement uses TRBV18 and TRBJ2-7; 9 positions match TRBD1. Germline assignment: CDR1 KGHSH and CDR2 LQKENI. CDR3 length: 12 residues.

The chain's CDR3 is CASTRAQVNYGYTF. CDR3 bases: TGTGCCAGCACCCGAGCCCAGGTGAATTATGGCTACACCTTC. The gene calls are TRBV6-5 and TRBJ1-2, with no clear D. The CDR3 sequence is 14 residues long. With 7 bases removed from V and 5 bases from J, the gap between germline ends came to 17 bases. CDR1 is MNHEY and CDR2 is SVGAGI in the germline V gene.

The chain employs TRBV9 and TRBJ1-2; no firm D call. The germline V and J ends were trimmed by 0 bases and 2 bases, with 11 bases remaining between them. CDR3 size: 15 residues. Germline assignment: CDR1 SGDLS and CDR2 YYNGEE. DNA for the CDR3: TGTGCCAGCAGCGTAGGAAATTCGGGGAACTATGGCTACACCTTC. Amino acids: CASSVGNSGNYGYTF.

The chain uses TRBV7-3 and TRBJ1-6; 8 nucleotides align to TRBD1. The CDR3 has 14 amino acids. The J segment lost 7 bases and the V segment lost 2 bases, leaving 1 base of the junction unmatched. CDR1 and CDR2 from the germline V gene are SGHTA and FQGTGA. Written as DNA, the CDR3 is TGTGCCAGCAGCTTAGGGGACAGGAATTCACCCCTCCACTTT. This sequence encodes CASSLGDRNSPLHF.

V and J are TRBV6-2 or TRBV6-3 and TRBJ1-5; 8 nucleotides agree with TRBD1. The V and J ends lost 5 bases and 6 bases, in that order; junction bases with no gene match: 6. This CDR3 contains 14 residues. The germline gives CDR1 MNHEY, CDR2 SVGEGT. This CDR3 reads CASSPQGVGQPQHF. The CDR3 DNA follows: TGTGCCAGCAGTCCACAGGGGGTGGGTCAGCCCCAGCATTTT.

This rearrangement joins TRBV7-6 to TRBJ1-1; a possible D gene is TRBD1 (6 bases). The CDR3 covers 15 residues. Per germline, CDR1 SGHVS and CDR2 FNYEAQ. Trimming pared 5 bases from V and 1 base from J, leaving 14 bases between. The CDR3 is CASSKTGTPNTEAFF. CDR3 nucleotide sequence: TGTGCCAGCAGCAAAACTGGGACACCGAACACTGAAGCTTTCTTT. The full variable domain, its missing parts supplied by reference TRBV7-6 and TRBJ1-1, is GAGVSQSPRYKVTKRGQDVALRCDPISGHVSLYWYRQALGQGPEFLTYFNYEAQQDKSGLPNDRFSAERPEGSISTLTIQRTEQRDSAMYRCASSKTGTPNTEAFFGQGTRLTVV.